This TCR beta chain is drawn from a study of shared clonotypes between healthy human individuals. Clones were sequenced by immunoSEQ multiplex PCR, and TCRdb holds only the in-frame ones, with some missing. The table lists about 2.4 million clones, 93% of them singletons, with about 0.34% in the top ten. Comment on this clone: Its target is not known.

V trimming: 7 bases; J trimming: 6 bases; junction bases outside the gene matches: 11. Germline lookup yields CDR1 SQVTM and CDR2 ANQGSEA. The CDR3 spans 16 residues. Study-wide results and caveats: Sorted-subset sequencing was shown by rarefaction to be incomplete despite large depth.

The sample taken for sequencing was naive CD4+ T cells from PBMCs. Subset of the sample: CD45RA+ positively selected. J is TRBJ2-5 and V is TRBV29-1; 16 positions match TRBD2. The source is a man between 18 and 29 years old in good health. Some clones in this sample may be carry-over from other donors' samples. The CDR3 DNA follows: TGCAGCGCCTCCGGGACTAGCGGGAGGGCCTGGAAGACCCAGTACTTC. It specifies CSASGTSGRAWKTQYF.